The clone carrying this T cell receptor (beta chain) has only one observation. These data come from a study of blood T cell repertoires in COVID-19. Looking at the study overall: Sites across the United States, Italy and Spain contributed samples from acute and convalescent COVID-19.

Germline CDR1 is MDHEN and CDR2 is SYDVKM. CDR3 length: 15 amino acids. With 5 bases clipped from V and 1 base from J, the junction kept 8 bases outside the gene matches. Profiling relied on immunoSEQ multiplex PCR, and the TCRdb table lists in-frame clones only, not all of them. The table shows tens of thousands of clones, with around 85% occurring only once. Sequenced: peripheral blood. This receptor was taken from a man aged 50-59 years with acute or convalescent COVID-19. The chain joins TRBV28 to TRBJ2-7; 7 bases are a match to TRBD2. CDR3 protein: CASSRGRGFSYEQYF. The CDR3 DNA reads as TGTGCCAGCAGTCGGGGGAGGGGTTTTTCCTACGAGCAGTACTTC.